This TCR beta chain appears in the sequencing data of a study of T cells after yellow fever vaccination (dated by TCRdb to the late 2010s). With respect to the entire study: The SMART-Seq v4 Ultra Low Input RNA kit was used to prepare libraries from fractions with low cell numbers. Bulk TCR alpha and beta repertoires were sequenced longitudinally to track T-cell clones before and after primary and booster YFV17D yellow fever vaccination. The cohort comprised two healthy male donors, one aged 18 to 30 and one aged 30 to 40 years. Bulk PBMC replicates and cell subsets were isolated from blood drawn at multiple timepoints before and after both primary and secondary immunization.

Synthesis of TCR cDNA relied on 5'RACE template switching, a step that introduced a universal primer site along with unique molecular identifiers. Priming of cDNA synthesis was performed from both the TCR alpha and TCR beta constant segments. Libraries were amplified in two PCR steps, with sample barcodes and sequencing adapters added in the second step. Sequencing of libraries was performed on Illumina HiSeq 2500 (2x100 bp) or NovaSeq (2x150 bp). The authors' pipeline ran thus. MIGEC handled demultiplexing of reads and collapsing into UMI consensus sequences, while MiXCR performed V(D)J alignment. Clonotypes responding to the vaccine were identified with edgeR on replicate PBMC samples, with the criteria of FDR below 0.01 and a log2 fold change above 5 up to day 15. Bulk clonotypes were assigned CD4 or CD8 identity according to which sequenced CD4 or CD8 repertoire held them at higher abundance. TCRdb applied fastp at Q25 and MiXCR to the public reads, then kept only in-frame beta chains. Identical CDR3 protein sequences are pooled into one entry, listed with their most common genes and DNA. The V and J calls here are based on TCRdb, not the publication. In all, the sample holds about 500,000 distinct CDR3 sequences, and about a sixth of those were seen once. The ten largest clones add up to about 18% of the sample.

Relative to germline, V is 0 bases shorter and J is 4 bases shorter, with 16 bases between their ends. From a lookup of the germline V gene, CDR1 and CDR2 are MNHEY and SVGEGT. The CDR3 contains 17 residues, cysteine and phenylalanine counted. Just the 51-base CDR3 DNA is kept, in frame starting at base 1. Here is what the overall study found, with its caveats: After the booster, most of the clones that had expanded following primary vaccination were detected again (just under 97% of CD4 and more than 85% of CD8), which suggests that memory was broadly maintained. Because abundant contaminating clonotypes from the bulk population could be contained in FACS-sorted repertoires, computational filtering was required. Only a couple of donors were included in the study, so the extent to which the findings can be generalized is limited. A small share of clonotypes occurred in both CD4 and CD8 compartments, likely arising from convergent recombination. The secondary T-cell response was weaker than the primary response but faster, peaking on day 5 instead of day 15.

In the paper's terms, the treatment or condition label means: live attenuated yellow fever vaccine strain. Two biological replicates of bulk PBMCs were collected at each blood-draw timepoint. PBMCs were isolated from peripheral blood using a standard Ficoll-Paque protocol. TriZol was used to extract RNA from bulk PBMCs, CD4 and CD8 fractions, and dextramer-positive and dextramer-negative fractions. For this clonotype: Its antigen remains undetermined. There are no base qualities to consult, and no much larger clone falls within one base.

The sample in question was PBMCs, obtained around 5 days after the first yellow fever vaccination. The chain uses TRBV6-2 or TRBV6-3 and TRBJ2-1; the D element could tentatively be TRBD1 or TRBD2, as 7 bases agree for each. The source of this sequence is a man between 18 and 29 years old who received the YFV17D yellow fever vaccine. The CDR3 protein: CASSYSTGRGRYNEQFF. The DNA reads as follows: TGTGCCAGCAGTTACTCGACAGGGCGGGGGCGATACAATGAGCAGTTCTTC.